A selection of T cell receptor beta chains follows, all from one sample in a study of cytomegalovirus exposure and HLA in healthy donors. Assay used: immunoSEQ multiplex PCR; TCRdb lists only in-frame clones, some missing. This table has about 150,000 clones, roughly 77% appearing once. The specimen sequenced was PBMCs. All receptors come from a man aged 25-45 years in good health and CMV-seropositive. The CDR3 runs from the conserved cysteine through the conserved F or W. D genes are given only for firm matches. Clone size is shown for a subset of rows, as once, few, many or a class of expanded clone.

.	TRBV11-2	TRBJ2-1	TRBD2	TGTGCCAGCAGCTCCAAATTTGCGGGGGGTGGCAATGAGCAGTTCTTC	CASSSKFAGGGNEQFF
.	TRBV30	TRBJ2-1	TRBD2	TGTGCCTGGAGTCCCACTAGCGGGAGCCCTCATGAGCAGTTCTTC	CAWSPTSGSPHEQFF
.	TRBV2	TRBJ1-1	.	TGTGCCAGCACACTTCACACTGAAGCTTTCTTT	CASTLHTEAFF
once	TRBV4-2	TRBJ1-1	.	TGTGCCAGCAGCCAAGAATTGGGGGGTGGGGGGAACACTGAAGCTTTCTTT	CASSQELGGGGNTEAFF
few	TRBV18	TRBJ1-4	TRBD1	TGTGCCAGCTCACGAGGACAGGGGAAAGAAAAACTGTTTTTT	CASSRGQGKEKLFF
.	TRBV15	TRBJ2-1	TRBD2	TGTGCCACCAGCACCCCACTAGCGCCGTACAATGAGCAGTTCTTC	CATSTPLAPYNEQFF
.	TRBV27	TRBJ2-7	TRBD2	TGTGCCAGCAGACTCGGGACTAGCGGTTTGTACGAGCAGTACTTC	CASRLGTSGLYEQYF
.	TRBV11-2	TRBJ1-5	.	TGTGCCAGCAGCTTGTCCGGGATTGACAATCAGCCCCAGCATTTT	CASSLSGIDNQPQHF
.	TRBV4-1	TRBJ2-7	.	TGCGCCAGCAGCCCTCGACAGAGCTCTTACGAGCAGTACTTC	CASSPRQSSYEQYF
.	TRBV4-2	TRBJ1-5	.	TGTGCCAGCAGCCAAGACTACAGAAATCAGCCCCAGCATTTT	CASSQDYRNQPQHF
.	TRBV10-2	TRBJ2-7	TRBD1	TGCGCCAGCAGAAAGGGACAGGGCACCTACGAGCAGTACTTC	CASRKGQGTYEQYF
.	TRBV5-4	TRBJ2-2	.	TGTGCCAGCAGCCCAACACCACAGGACACCGGGGAGCTGTTTTTT	CASSPTPQDTGELFF
few	TRBV10-3	TRBJ2-1	TRBD2	TGTGCCATCAGTGACGGAGCGGGGCACCGGGGCAATGAGCAGTTCTTC	CAISDGAGHRGNEQFF
.	TRBV9	TRBJ1-3	.	TGTGCCAGCAGCGTAGGTGGGGAGCCCTCTGGAAACACCATATATTTT	CASSVGGEPSGNTIYF